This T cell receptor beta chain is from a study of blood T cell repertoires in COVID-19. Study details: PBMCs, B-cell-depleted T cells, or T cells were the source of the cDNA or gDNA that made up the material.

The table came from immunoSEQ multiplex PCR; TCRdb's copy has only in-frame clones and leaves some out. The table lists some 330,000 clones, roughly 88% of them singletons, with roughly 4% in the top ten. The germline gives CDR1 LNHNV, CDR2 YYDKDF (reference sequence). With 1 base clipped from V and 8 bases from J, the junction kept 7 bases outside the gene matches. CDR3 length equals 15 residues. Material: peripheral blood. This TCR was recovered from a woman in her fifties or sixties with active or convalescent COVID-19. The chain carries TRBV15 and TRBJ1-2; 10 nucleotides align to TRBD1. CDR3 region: CATSRGMDRGEGYTF. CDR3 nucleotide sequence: TGTGCCACCAGCAGAGGGATGGACAGGGGGGAAGGCTACACCTTC.